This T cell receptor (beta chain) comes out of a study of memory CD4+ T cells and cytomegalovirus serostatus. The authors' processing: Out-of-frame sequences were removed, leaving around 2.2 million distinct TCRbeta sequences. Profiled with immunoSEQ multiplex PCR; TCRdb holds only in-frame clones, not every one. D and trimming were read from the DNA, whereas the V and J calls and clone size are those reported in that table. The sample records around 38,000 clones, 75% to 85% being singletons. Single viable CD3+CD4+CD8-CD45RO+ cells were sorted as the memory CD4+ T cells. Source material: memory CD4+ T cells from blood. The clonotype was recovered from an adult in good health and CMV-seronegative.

Here the CDR3 DNA reads TGCAGCGTCTCTGTCGGGGCCGTTTCTGAAAAACTGTTTTTT. It is translated as CSVSVGAVSEKLFF. This rearrangement joins TRBV29-1 to TRBJ1-4; possibly TRBD1 for D (5 bases). The CDR3 length is 14 residues. The germline CDR1 and CDR2 sequences are SQVTM and ANQGSEA. The V end lost 6 bases, the J end lost 7 bases, and 18 bases lay between the germline ends.